Included here is one T cell receptor beta chain sequence, with context. Its specificity is unknown. TCRdb re-derived calls from the RT-PCR reads in MiXCR, one entry per CDR3 protein. The repertoire holds hundreds of thousands of distinct CDR3 sequences, with roughly 23% as singletons. The data originate from a study of response to subunit inactivated influenza vaccine. Germline assignment: CDR1 SGHDT and CDR2 YYEEEE. V lost 5 bases to trimming and J lost 6 bases, with 12 bases between them. There are 12 residues in the CDR3. Study-level points and caveats: Authors suggested each seasonal flu vaccination may recruit only limited numbers of new T cells.

The clonotype comes from a man aged 50 to 60 who received an inactivated influenza vaccine. The chain is built from TRBV5-6 and TRBJ2-7, with TRBD2 as a possible D gene (5 bases). Here the sequenced sample was CD4+ T cells sorted from PBMCs, taken 5 days after vaccination. CDR3 sequence: CASSPGISEQYF. CDR3 nucleotides: TGTGCCAGCAGTCCCGGGATATCCGAGCAGTACTTC. The full variable domain, rest sourced from reference TRBV5-6 and TRBJ2-7, is DAGVTQSPTHLIKTRGQQVTLRCSPKSGHDTVSWYQQALGQGPQFIFQYYEEEERQRGNFPDRFSGHQFPNYSSELNVNALLLGDSALYLCASSPGISEQYFGPGTRLTVT.